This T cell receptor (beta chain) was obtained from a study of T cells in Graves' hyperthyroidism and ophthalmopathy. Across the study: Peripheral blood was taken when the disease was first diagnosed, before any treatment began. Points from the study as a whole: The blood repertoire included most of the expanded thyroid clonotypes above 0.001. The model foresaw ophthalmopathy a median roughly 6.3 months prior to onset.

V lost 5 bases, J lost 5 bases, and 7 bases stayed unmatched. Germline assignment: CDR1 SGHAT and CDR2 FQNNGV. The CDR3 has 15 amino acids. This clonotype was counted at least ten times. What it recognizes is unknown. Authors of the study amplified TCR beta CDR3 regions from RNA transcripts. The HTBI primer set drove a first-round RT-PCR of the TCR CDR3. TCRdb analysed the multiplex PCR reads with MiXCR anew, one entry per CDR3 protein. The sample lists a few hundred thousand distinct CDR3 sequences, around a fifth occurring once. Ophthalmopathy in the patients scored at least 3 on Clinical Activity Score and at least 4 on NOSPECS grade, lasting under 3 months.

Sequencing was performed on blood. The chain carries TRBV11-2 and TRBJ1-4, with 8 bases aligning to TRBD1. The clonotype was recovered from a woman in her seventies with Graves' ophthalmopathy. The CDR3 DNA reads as TGTGCCAGCAGCCACTCGACAGGGGTAAATGAAAAACTGTTTTTT. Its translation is CASSHSTGVNEKLFF.